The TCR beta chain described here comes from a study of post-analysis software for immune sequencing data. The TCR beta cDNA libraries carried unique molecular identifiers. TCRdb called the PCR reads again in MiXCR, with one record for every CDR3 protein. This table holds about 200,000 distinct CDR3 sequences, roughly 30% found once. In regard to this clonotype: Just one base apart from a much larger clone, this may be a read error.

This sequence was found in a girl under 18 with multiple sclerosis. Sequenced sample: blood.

Here the CDR3 reads CSARDQANHGYTF. In nucleotides, the CDR3 is TGCAGTGCTAGGGATCAGGCTAACCATGGCTACACCTTC. The chain is built from TRBV20-1 and TRBJ1-2; D gene uncertain. The CDR3 runs to 13 residues. CDR1 is DFQATT and CDR2 is SNEGSKA in the germline V gene (reference sequence).